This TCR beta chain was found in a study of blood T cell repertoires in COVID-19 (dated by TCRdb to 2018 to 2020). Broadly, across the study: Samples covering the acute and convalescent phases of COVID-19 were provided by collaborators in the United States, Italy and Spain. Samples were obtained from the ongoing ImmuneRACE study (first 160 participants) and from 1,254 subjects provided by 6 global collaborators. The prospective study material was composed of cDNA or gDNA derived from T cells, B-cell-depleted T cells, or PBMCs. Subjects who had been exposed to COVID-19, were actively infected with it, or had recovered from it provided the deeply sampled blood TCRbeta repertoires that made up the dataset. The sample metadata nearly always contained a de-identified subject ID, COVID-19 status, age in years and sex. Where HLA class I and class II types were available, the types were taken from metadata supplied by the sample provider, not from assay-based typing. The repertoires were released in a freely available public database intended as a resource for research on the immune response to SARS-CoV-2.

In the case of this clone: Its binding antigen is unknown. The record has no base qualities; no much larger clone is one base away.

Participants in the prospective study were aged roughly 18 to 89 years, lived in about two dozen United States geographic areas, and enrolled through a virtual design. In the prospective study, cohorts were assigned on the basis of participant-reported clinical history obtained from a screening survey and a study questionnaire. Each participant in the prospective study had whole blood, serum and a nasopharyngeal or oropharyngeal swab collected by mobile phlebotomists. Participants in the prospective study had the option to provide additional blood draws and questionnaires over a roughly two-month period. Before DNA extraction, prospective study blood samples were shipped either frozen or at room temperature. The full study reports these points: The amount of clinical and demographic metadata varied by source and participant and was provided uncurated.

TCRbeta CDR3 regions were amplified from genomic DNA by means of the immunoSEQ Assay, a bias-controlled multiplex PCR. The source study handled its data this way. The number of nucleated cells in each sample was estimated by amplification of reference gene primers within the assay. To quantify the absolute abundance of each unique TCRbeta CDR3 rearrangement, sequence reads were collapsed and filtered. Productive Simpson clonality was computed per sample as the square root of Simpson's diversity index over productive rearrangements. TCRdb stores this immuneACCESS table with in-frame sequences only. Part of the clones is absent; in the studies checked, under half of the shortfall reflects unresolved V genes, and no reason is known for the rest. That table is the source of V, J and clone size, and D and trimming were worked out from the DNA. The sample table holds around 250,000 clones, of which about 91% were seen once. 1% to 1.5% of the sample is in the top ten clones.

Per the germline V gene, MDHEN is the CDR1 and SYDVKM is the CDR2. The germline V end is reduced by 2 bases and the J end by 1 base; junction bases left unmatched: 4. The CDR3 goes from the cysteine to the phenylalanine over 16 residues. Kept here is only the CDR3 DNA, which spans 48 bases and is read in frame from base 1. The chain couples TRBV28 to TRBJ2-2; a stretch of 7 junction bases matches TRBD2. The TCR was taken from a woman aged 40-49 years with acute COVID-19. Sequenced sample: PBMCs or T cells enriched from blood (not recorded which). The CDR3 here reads CASSLVPSGNTGELFF. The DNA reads TGTGCCAGCAGTTTAGTCCCTAGCGGGAACACCGGGGAGCTGTTTTTT.